Reported below is one T cell receptor (beta chain). The antigen is undetermined. The CDR3 length is 12 residues. V was shortened by 1 base and J by 5 bases, with 7 bases between the two germline ends. Germline V CDR1 and CDR2: SGHRS, YFSETQ. This specimen belongs to a study of siplizumab effects on memory and regulatory T cells. Findings and caveats of the study: It was not possible to assign a naive or memory phenotype to roughly 75-97% of proliferating CD4+ or CD8+ clones. Memory cells seemed less diverse than naive T cells, which also seemed major contributors to the alloresponse. Proliferating Tregs taken from siplizumab cultures were not shown to have a confirmed suppressive function. Tracing alloreactive clones into unstimulated subsets worked for only a minor fraction of them.

Libraries were prepared by immunoSEQ multiplex PCR; TCRdb keeps only in-frame clonotypes and omits some of them. The profile covers 70,000 to 95,000 clones, with more than 85% appearing a single time and 5% to 7% taken by the ten largest. The sequencing input was CD8+ T cells sorted from blood. This clonotype was sampled from a human donor in good health. The rearrangement links TRBV5-1 to TRBJ2-7; maybe TRBD2 (5 bases). In nucleotides, the CDR3 is TGCGCCAGCAGCTTGTCGGGAAACGAGCAGTACTTC. It translates to CASSLSGNEQYF. Full variable domain (missing parts from reference TRBV5-1 and TRBJ2-7): KAGVTQTPRYLIKTRGQQVTLSCSPISGHRSVSWYQQTPGQGLQFLFEYFSETQRNKGNFPGRFSGRQFSNSRSEMNVSTLELGDSALYLCASSLSGNEQYFGPGTRLTVT.